A selection of T cell receptor beta chains follows, all from one sample in a study of T cells in Graves' hyperthyroidism and ophthalmopathy. A single record per CDR3 protein comes from TCRdb applying MiXCR to the multiplex PCR reads. Among hundreds of thousands of distinct CDR3 sequences listed, about a sixth were seen once. The sequencing input was blood. Receptors originate from a woman aged 18-29 years with Graves' ophthalmopathy. CDR3s include the opening cysteine and the closing phenylalanine or tryptophan. D genes are given only for firm matches. Size is stated for part of the rows, as once, few or many counts, or as a class when the clone is expanded.

j_call | v_call | clone_size | d_call | cdr3_length | cdr3_aa | cdr3_nt
TRBJ2-2 | TRBV11-2 | many | NA | 16 | CASSLGPTPNTGELFF | TGTGCCAGCAGCTTAGGGCCTACTCCGAACACCGGGGAGCTGTTTTTT
TRBJ2-2 | TRBV4-1 | many | NA | 13 | CASSQGTFGELFF | TGCGCCAGCAGCCAAGGGACGTTCGGGGAGCTGTTTTTT
TRBJ2-3 | TRBV11-2 | many | NA | 19 | CASSLAARGTGRSTDTQYF | TGTGCCAGCAGCTTAGCGGCGCGGGGTACAGGGCGTAGCACAGATACGCAGTATTTT
TRBJ2-1 | TRBV7-8 | many | NA | 14 | CASSLGRMSFEQFF | TGTGCCAGCAGCTTGGGGAGAATGAGTTTTGAGCAGTTCTTC
TRBJ2-7 | TRBV27 | many | NA | 14 | CASSLTGSTYEQYF | TGTGCCAGCAGTTTAACAGGATCCACCTACGAGCAGTACTTC
TRBJ2-1 | TRBV7-7 | NA | NA | 13 | CASSLDGVGEQFF | TGTGCTAGCAGCTTAGATGGCGTGGGGGAGCAGTTCTTC
TRBJ2-7 | TRBV28 | few | TRBD1 | 20 | CASSYSLDRGRVTTLHEQYF | TGTGCCAGCAGTTATTCCCTGGACAGGGGGCGCGTTACTACCCTCCACGAGCAGTACTTC
TRBJ2-3 | TRBV20-1 | many | TRBD2 | 15 | CSAREAGLAIDTQYF | TGCAGTGCTAGAGAGGCAGGACTAGCGATAGATACGCAGTATTTT
TRBJ2-1 | TRBV9 | NA | TRBD2 | 15 | CASSAVAGGPLEQFF | TGTGCCAGCAGCGCCGTAGCGGGGGGGCCCCTTGAGCAGTTCTTC
TRBJ2-1 | TRBV10-3 | NA | NA | 11 | CAISEFNEQFF | TGTGCCATCAGTGAATTCAATGAGCAGTTCTTC
TRBJ1-2 | TRBV20-1 | many | NA | 13 | CSAALGENYGYTF | TGCAGTGCTGCCCTCGGGGAAAACTATGGCTACACCTTC
TRBJ2-1 | TRBV7-8 | many | TRBD2 | 14 | CASSYRLADNEQFF | TGTGCCAGCAGCTATCGGCTAGCGGACAATGAGCAGTTCTTC
TRBJ2-3 | TRBV20-1 | many | TRBD1 | 17 | CSAKNNGGQGHTDTQYF | TGCAGTGCTAAGAACAACGGGGGACAGGGGCACACAGATACGCAGTATTTT
TRBJ2-7 | TRBV12-3/TRBV12-4 | many | NA | 13 | CASTETPSYEQYF | TGTGCCAGCACTGAGACACCTTCCTACGAGCAGTACTTC
TRBJ1-2 | TRBV7-2 | many | NA | 18 | CAGRVNPPADSLNYGYTF | TGTGCCGGCAGAGTCAACCCGCCCGCGGACAGTCTTAACTATGGCTACACCTTC
TRBJ1-2 | TRBV12-3/TRBV12-4 | NA | NA | 13 | CASSISTSYGYTF | TGTGCCAGCAGTATTAGTACCAGCTATGGCTACACCTTC
TRBJ1-6 | TRBV30 | many | NA | 15 | CAWIGSGRGYSPLHF | TGTGCCTGGATCGGTTCGGGCAGGGGTTATTCACCCCTCCACTTT
TRBJ2-1 | TRBV20-1 | many | NA | 14 | CSANRELLYNEQFF | TGCAGTGCAAACAGGGAGTTACTCTACAATGAGCAGTTCTTC